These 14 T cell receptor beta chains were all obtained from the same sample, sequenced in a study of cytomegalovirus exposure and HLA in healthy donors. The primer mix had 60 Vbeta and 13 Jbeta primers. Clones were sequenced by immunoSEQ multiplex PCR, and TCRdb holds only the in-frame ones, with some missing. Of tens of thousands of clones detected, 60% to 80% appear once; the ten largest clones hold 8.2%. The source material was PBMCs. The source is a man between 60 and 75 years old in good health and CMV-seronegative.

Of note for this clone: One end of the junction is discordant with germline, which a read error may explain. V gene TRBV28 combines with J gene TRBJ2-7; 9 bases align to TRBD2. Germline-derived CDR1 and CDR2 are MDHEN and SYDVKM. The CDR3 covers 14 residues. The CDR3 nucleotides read TGTGCCAGCACCCCTCCTAGCGGGGCCTACGGGCAGTACTTC. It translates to CASTPPSGAYGQYF.

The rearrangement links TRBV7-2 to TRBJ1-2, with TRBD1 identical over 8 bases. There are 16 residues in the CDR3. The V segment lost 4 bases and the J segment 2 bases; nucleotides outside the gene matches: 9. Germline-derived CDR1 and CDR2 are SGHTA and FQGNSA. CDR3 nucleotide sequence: TGTGCCAGCAGCTATCGTTCCCGGGACAGGAACTATGGCTACACCTTC. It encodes CASSYRSRDRNYGYTF. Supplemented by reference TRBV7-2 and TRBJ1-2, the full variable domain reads GAGVSQSPSNKVTEKGKDVELRCDPISGHTALYWYRQSLGQGLEFLIYFQGNSAPDKSGLPSDRFSAERTGGSVSTLTIQRTQQEDSAVYLCASSYRSRDRNYGYTFGSGTRLTVV.

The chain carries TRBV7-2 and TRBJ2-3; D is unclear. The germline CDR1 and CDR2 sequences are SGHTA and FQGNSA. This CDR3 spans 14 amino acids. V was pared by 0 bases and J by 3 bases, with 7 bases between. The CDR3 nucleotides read TGTGCCAGCAGCTTAGCGCCAGGAACAGATACGCAGTATTTT. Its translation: CASSLAPGTDTQYF.

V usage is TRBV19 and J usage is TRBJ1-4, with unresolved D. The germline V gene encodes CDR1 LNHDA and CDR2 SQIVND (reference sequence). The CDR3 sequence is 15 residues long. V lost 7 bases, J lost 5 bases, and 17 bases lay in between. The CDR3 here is CASTSLRAENEKLFF. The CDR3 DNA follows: TGTGCCAGTACCTCCTTGAGGGCGGAGAATGAAAAACTGTTTTTT.

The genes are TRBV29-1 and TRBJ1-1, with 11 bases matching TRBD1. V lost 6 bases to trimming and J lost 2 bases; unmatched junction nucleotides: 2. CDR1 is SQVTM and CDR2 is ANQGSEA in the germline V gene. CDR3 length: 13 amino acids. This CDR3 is CSVRTGGNTEAFF. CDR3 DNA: TGCAGCGTCAGGACAGGGGGCAACACTGAAGCTTTCTTT.

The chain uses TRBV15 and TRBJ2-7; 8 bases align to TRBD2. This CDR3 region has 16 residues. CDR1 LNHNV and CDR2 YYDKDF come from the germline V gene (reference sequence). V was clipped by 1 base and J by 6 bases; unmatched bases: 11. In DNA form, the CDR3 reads TGTGCCACCAGCAGAGCCCGGTTGGCGGGAGGTGGCGAGCAGTACTTC. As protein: CATSRARLAGGGEQYF.

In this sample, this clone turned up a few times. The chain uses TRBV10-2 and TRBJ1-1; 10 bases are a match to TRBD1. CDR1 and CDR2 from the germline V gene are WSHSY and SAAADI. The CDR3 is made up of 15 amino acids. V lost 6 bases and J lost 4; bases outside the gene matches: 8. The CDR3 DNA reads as TGCGCCAGCAGCAGGAGACAGGGGGCAGGCACTGAAGCTTTCTTT. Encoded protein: CASSRRQGAGTEAFF.

The CDR3 DNA reads TGCGCCAGCAGCCAAATTACAGGGCTCGGAGAGACCCAGTACTTC. This encodes CASSQITGLGETQYF. This chain joins TRBV4-3 and TRBJ2-5, with D possibly TRBD1 on 6 matching bases. The CDR3 spans 15 residues. Germline loops: CDR1 LGHNA, CDR2 YSLEER. V was pared by 2 bases and J by 4 bases, with 14 bases between.

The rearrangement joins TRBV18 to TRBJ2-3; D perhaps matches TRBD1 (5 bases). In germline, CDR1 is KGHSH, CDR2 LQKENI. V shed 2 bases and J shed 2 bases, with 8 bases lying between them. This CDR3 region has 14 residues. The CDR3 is CASSPGATTDTQYF. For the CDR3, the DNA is TGTGCCAGCTCACCAGGGGCAACCACAGATACGCAGTATTTT.

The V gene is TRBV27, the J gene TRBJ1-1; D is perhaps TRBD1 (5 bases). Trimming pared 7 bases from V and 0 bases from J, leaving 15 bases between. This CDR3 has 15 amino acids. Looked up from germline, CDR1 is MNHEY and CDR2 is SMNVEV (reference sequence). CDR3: CASTPSRGLNTEAFF. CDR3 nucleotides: TGTGCCAGCACCCCCTCTCGGGGGTTGAACACTGAAGCTTTCTTT.

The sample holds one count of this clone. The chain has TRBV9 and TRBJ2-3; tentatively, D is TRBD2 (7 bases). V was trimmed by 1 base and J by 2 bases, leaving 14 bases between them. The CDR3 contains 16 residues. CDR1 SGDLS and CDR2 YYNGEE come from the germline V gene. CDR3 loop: CASSVMGRGLTDTQYF. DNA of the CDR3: TGTGCCAGCAGCGTAATGGGGCGGGGGCTCACAGATACGCAGTATTTT.

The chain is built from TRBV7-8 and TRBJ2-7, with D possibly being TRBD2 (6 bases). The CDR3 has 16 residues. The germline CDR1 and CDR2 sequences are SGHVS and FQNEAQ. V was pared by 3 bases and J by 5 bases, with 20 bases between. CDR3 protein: CASSLSASGVYDEQYF. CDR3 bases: TGTGCCAGCAGCTTGAGCGCTTCGGGAGTCTATGACGAGCAGTACTTC.

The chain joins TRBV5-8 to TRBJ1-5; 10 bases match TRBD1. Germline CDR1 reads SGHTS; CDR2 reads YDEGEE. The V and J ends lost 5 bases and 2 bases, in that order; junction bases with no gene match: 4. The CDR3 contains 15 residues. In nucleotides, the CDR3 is TGTGCCAGCAGTCCCGGGACAGGGGGCAATCAGCCCCAGCATTTT. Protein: CASSPGTGGNQPQHF. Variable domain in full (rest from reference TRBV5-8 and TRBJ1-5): EAGVTQSPTHLIKTRGQQATLRCSPISGHTSVYWYQQALGLGLQFLLWYDEGEERNRGNFPPRFSGRQFPNYSSELNVNALELEDSALYLCASSPGTGGNQPQHFGDGTRLSIL.

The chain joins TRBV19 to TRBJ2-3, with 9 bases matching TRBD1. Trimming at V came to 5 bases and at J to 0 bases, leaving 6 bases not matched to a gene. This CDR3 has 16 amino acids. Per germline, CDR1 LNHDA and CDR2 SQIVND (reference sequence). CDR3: CASSWTGTGSTDTQYF. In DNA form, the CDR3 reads TGTGCCAGTAGTTGGACGGGGACAGGGAGCACAGATACGCAGTATTTT.